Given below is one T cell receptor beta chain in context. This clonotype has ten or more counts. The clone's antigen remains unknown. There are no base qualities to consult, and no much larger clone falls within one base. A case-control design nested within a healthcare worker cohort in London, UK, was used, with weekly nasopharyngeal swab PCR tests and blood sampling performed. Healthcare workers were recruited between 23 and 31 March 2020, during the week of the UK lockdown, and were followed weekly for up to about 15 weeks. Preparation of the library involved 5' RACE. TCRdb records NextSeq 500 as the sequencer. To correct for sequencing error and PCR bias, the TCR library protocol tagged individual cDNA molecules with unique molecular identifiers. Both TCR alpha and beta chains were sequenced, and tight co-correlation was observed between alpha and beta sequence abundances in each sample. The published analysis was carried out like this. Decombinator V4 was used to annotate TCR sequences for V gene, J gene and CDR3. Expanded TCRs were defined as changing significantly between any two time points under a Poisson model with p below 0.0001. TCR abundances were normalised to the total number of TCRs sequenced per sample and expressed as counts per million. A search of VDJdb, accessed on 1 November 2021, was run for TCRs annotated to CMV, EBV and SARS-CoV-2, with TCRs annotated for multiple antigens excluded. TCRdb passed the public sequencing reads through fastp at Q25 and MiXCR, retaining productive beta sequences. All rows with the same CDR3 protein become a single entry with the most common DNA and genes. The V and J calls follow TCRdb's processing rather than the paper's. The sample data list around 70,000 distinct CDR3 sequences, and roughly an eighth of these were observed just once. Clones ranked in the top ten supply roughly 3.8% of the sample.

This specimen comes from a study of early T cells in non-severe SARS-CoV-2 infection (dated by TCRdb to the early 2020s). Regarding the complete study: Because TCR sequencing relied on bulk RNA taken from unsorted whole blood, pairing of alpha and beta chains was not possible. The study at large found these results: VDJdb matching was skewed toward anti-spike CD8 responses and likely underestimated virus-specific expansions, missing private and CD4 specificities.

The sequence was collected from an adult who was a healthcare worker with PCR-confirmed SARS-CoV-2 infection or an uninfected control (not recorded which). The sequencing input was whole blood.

Here the CDR3 is given as CASSLSSGSPYEQYF. The nucleotide sequence is given as TGCGCCAGCAGCTTGAGTAGCGGGAGCCCCTACGAGCAGTACTTC. The rearrangement joined TRBV5-1 to TRBJ2-7, with TRBD2 identical over 9 junction bases. The germline V gene yields SGHRS for CDR1 and YFSETQ for CDR2. The CDR3 runs 15 residues from the cysteine to the phenylalanine. This entry keeps only the CDR3 DNA: 45 bases, framed from base 1. Clipping removes 1 base from V and 2 bases from J, with 4 as the unmatched junction base count.